The TCR beta chain described here comes from a study of blood T cell repertoires in COVID-19. Study details: COVID-19 samples from acute and convalescent phases originated in the United States, Italy and Spain. Sample material is recorded as cDNA or gDNA derived from T cells, B-cell-depleted T cells, or PBMCs.

Per the authors' pipeline: It was from reference gene primer amplification that nucleated cell counts were estimated. Assay used: immunoSEQ multiplex PCR; TCRdb lists only in-frame clones, some missing. From that table come the V and J calls and clone size; the DNA was used to work out D and trimming. Of approximately 60,000 clones detected, 80% to 90% appear once; the ten largest clones hold 15%. The TCR originated in a man older than 75 with acute or convalescent COVID-19. Sequencing was done on a sample of peripheral blood.

DNA for the CDR3: TGTGCCAGCAGCCTTTCAGGGCAGATACAAGAGACCCAGTACTTC. This gives the protein CASSLSGQIQETQYF. The chain recombines TRBV7-9 with TRBJ2-5; D might be TRBD1 (5 bases). Trimming left V 5 bases short and J 2 bases short, with 15 bases between. Looked up from germline, CDR1 is SEHNR and CDR2 is FQNEAQ (reference sequence). The CDR3 contains 15 residues.